This TCR beta chain comes out of a study of immune cell composition in non-small cell lung cancer. About the research overall: Histologic subtype was mainly adenocarcinoma or squamous cell carcinoma. General observations from the study: Shared sequences between tumour-reactive and dominant in vivo clones were not proven. In adenocarcinoma, maximal tumour-associated clone frequency tracked TIL tumour reactivity. Top 10 clone scores and clonality were higher in squamous than adenocarcinoma.

Germline-derived CDR1 and CDR2 are SGHTA and FQGNSA. V lost 2 bases to trimming and J lost 4 bases; unmatched junction nucleotides: 7. This CDR3 region has 15 residues. Details on this clone: Its target is not known.

Sequenced by immunoSEQ multiplex PCR; TCRdb stores in-frame clones only, minus some. The table lists 2,500 to 4,000 clones, roughly 88% of them singletons. This sequence was found in a human donor with non-small cell lung cancer. Specimen: lung tumor tissue. The chain uses TRBV7-2 and TRBJ1-2; 7 bases map to TRBD1. The CDR3, as DNA: TGTGCCAGCAGCTTAAAACGGGACAGTCTCTATGGCTACACCTTC. This encodes CASSLKRDSLYGYTF. Together with reference TRBV7-2 and TRBJ1-2, the CDR3 gives the full variable domain: GAGVSQSPSNKVTEKGKDVELRCDPISGHTALYWYRQSLGQGLEFLIYFQGNSAPDKSGLPSDRFSAERTGGSVSTLTIQRTQQEDSAVYLCASSLKRDSLYGYTFGSGTRLTVV.